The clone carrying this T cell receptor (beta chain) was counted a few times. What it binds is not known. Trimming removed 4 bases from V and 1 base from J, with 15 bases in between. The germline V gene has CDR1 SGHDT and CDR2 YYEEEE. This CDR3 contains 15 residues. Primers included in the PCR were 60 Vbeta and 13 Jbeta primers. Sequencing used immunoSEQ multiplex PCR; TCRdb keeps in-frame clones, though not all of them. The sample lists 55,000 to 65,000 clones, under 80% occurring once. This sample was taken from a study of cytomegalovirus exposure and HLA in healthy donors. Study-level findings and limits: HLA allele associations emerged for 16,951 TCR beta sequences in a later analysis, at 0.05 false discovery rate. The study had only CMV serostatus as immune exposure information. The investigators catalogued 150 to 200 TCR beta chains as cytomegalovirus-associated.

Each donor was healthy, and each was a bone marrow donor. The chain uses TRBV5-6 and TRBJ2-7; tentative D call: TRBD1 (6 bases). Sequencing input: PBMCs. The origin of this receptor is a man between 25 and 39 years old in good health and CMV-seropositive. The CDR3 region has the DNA TGTGCCAGCAGCATCCCCCAGGGGCGATCCTACGAGCAGTACTTC. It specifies CASSIPQGRSYEQYF.